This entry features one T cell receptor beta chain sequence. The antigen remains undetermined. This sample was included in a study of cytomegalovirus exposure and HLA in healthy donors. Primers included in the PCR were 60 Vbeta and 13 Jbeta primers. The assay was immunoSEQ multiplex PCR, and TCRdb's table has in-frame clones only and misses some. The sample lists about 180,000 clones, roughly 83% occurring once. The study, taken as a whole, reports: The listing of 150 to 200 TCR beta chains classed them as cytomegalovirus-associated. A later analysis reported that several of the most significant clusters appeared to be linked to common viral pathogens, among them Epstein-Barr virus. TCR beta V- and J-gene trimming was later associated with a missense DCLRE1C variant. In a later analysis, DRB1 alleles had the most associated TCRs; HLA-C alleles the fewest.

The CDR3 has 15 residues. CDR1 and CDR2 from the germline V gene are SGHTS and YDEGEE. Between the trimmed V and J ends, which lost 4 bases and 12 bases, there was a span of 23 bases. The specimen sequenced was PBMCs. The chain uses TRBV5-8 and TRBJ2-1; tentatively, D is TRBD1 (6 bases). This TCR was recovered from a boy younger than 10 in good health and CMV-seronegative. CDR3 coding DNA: TGTGCCAGCAGCCACACTTCGAGTCGGGCCAGGGGGCAGTTCTTC. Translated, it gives CASSHTSSRARGQFF.